This is a list of T cell receptor beta chains from one sample in a study of T cell repertoires in ileal Crohn's disease. The method was immunoSEQ multiplex PCR; TCRdb's version includes in-frame clones alone and lacks a portion of them. The table records approximately 14,000 clones, under 80% of them present only once. Sequenced sample: ileal tissue. These receptors were taken from an adult with Crohn's disease. Both conserved end residues are part of each CDR3. Fields, in order: D gene, J gene, V gene, clone size, CDR3 protein, CDR3 DNA. D genes are given only for firm matches. Expanded clones are given a class, and other clones once, few, many or no size at all.

d_gene: NA; j_gene: TRBJ1-1; v_gene: TRBV5-5; abundance: few; CDR3aa: CASSLTNTEAFF; CDR3nt: TGTGCCAGCAGCTTGACCAACACTGAAGCTTTCTTT
d_gene: TRBD1; j_gene: TRBJ1-1; v_gene: TRBV30; abundance: medium-sized; CDR3aa: CAWSPHRGVNTEAFF; CDR3nt: TGTGCCTGGAGTCCGCACAGGGGGGTGAACACTGAAGCTTTCTTT
d_gene: NA; j_gene: TRBJ1-2; v_gene: TRBV4-2; abundance: NA; CDR3aa: CASSLKPNYGYTF; CDR3nt: TGTGCCAGCAGCTTGAAACCTAACTATGGCTACACCTTC
d_gene: NA; j_gene: TRBJ1-2; v_gene: TRBV20-1; abundance: NA; CDR3aa: CSAWGDGYTF; CDR3nt: TGCAGTGCCTGGGGGGATGGCTACACCTTC
d_gene: TRBD1; j_gene: TRBJ2-1; v_gene: TRBV9; abundance: NA; CDR3aa: CASSPFGAGQGVNEQFF; CDR3nt: TGTGCCAGCAGCCCCTTTGGTGCGGGACAGGGGGTCAATGAGCAGTTCTTC
d_gene: TRBD2; j_gene: TRBJ2-1; v_gene: TRBV27; abundance: NA; CDR3aa: CASSLSGGAYNEQFF; CDR3nt: TGTGCCAGCAGCCTTAGCGGGGGGGCTTACAATGAGCAGTTCTTC
d_gene: NA; j_gene: TRBJ2-5; v_gene: TRBV9; abundance: NA; CDR3aa: CASSAEGLWEETQYF; CDR3nt: TGTGCCAGCAGCGCCGAGGGACTCTGGGAAGAGACCCAGTACTTC
d_gene: TRBD1; j_gene: TRBJ1-1; v_gene: TRBV7-3; abundance: NA; CDR3aa: CASSLTGGGTEAFF; CDR3nt: TGTGCCAGCAGCCTCACAGGGGGCGGCACTGAAGCTTTCTTT
d_gene: NA; j_gene: TRBJ1-3; v_gene: TRBV4-1; abundance: NA; CDR3aa: CASSQDPAGLFSGNTIYF; CDR3nt: TGCGCCAGCAGCCAAGATCCCGCAGGCTTATTTTCTGGAAACACCATATATTTT
d_gene: TRBD2; j_gene: TRBJ2-2; v_gene: TRBV6-4; abundance: NA; CDR3aa: CASSDSSGGDTGELFF; CDR3nt: TGTGCCAGCAGTGACTCTAGCGGGGGGGACACCGGGGAGCTGTTTTTT
d_gene: NA; j_gene: TRBJ1-1; v_gene: TRBV10-2; abundance: NA; CDR3aa: CASSDMNTEAFF; CDR3nt: TGCGCCAGCAGTGATATGAACACTGAAGCTTTCTTT
d_gene: NA; j_gene: TRBJ2-7; v_gene: TRBV18; abundance: NA; CDR3aa: CASSPSRDEQYF; CDR3nt: TGTGCCAGCTCACCATCGCGGGACGAGCAGTACTTC
d_gene: NA; j_gene: TRBJ1-6; v_gene: TRBV9; abundance: NA; CDR3aa: CASSPRGEFSPLHF; CDR3nt: TGTGCCAGCAGCCCCCGGGGCGAATTTTCACCCCTCCACTTT
d_gene: NA; j_gene: TRBJ2-7; v_gene: TRBV28; abundance: NA; CDR3aa: CASSHRSGYLDYEQYF; CDR3nt: TGTGCCAGCAGTCACCGGAGTGGGTACCTAGACTACGAGCAGTACTTC